What follows are 15 T cell receptor beta chains derived from one specimen sequenced in a study of T cells after somatic rescue of genetic block. TCRdb's table, derived via immunoSEQ multiplex PCR, lists solely in-frame clones and lacks some. The sample lists more than 10,000 clones, over 65% seen once, with 15% to 20% in the top ten. The sample consisted of peripheral blood mononuclear cells (PBMCs). Receptors originate from a boy between 10 and 17 years old.

The chain recombines TRBV4-1 with TRBJ2-3; 7 nucleotides match TRBD2. The CDR3 contains 16 residues. CDR1 and CDR2 (germline): MGHRA, YSYEKL. J gave up 4 bases and V 0 bases, and 7 bases lay outside the gene matches. The CDR3 DNA sequence: TGCGCCAGCAGCCAAGAGAGAAGCGGGGTGGCAGATACGCAGTATTTT. Encoded protein: CASSQERSGVADTQYF.

J is TRBJ2-1 and V is TRBV6-5; TRBD2 matches at 8 bases. Germline V CDR1 and CDR2: MNHEY, SVGAGI. This CDR3 has 15 residues. Trimming cost V 6 bases and J 3 bases; bases outside gene matches: 7. The CDR3 here is CASRYRGGLYNEQFF. CDR3 bases: TGTGCCAGCAGATATCGGGGGGGCCTCTACAATGAGCAGTTCTTC.

This chain connects TRBV11-3 to TRBJ1-2, with a tentative D call TRBD1 (5 bases). Trimming stripped 0 bases from V and 5 bases from J, with 16 bases between. The CDR3 covers 16 residues. In germline, CDR1 is SGHNT, CDR2 YENEEA. The CDR3 loop reads CASSLDRGLSWYGYTF. CDR3 nucleotide sequence: TGTGCCAGCAGCTTAGATCGGGGACTGAGTTGGTATGGCTACACCTTC.

This chain links TRBV27 with TRBJ2-3; the D is unclear. This CDR3 is 15 amino acids long. Trimming shortened V by 2 bases and J by 4 bases, and 13 bases separated the two germline ends. Germline loops: CDR1 MNHEY, CDR2 SMNVEV (reference sequence). Here the CDR3 reads CASSLAPSRADTQYF. The CDR3 DNA sequence: TGTGCCAGCAGTTTAGCCCCTAGTAGGGCAGATACGCAGTATTTT.

In its sample, this clone was seen a few times. The gene calls are TRBV9 and TRBJ1-2; 9 bases are shared with TRBD1. V was clipped by 0 bases and J by 0 bases; unmatched bases: 12. Germline V gene sequence: CDR1 SGDLS, CDR2 YYNGEE. The CDR3 is 19 amino acids. DNA for the CDR3: TGTGCCAGCAGCGTAGCCACCGGGACAGGGCGTTTAGCTAACTATGGCTACACCTTC. This encodes CASSVATGTGRLANYGYTF.

V is TRBV5-4 and J is TRBJ2-5; D not resolved. The V end was cut by 1 base, the J end by 2 bases, with 6 bases between. Germline V gene data show CDR1 as SGHNT and CDR2 as YYREEE (reference sequence). This CDR3 spans 13 amino acids. DNA for the CDR3: TGTGCCAGCAGCTTGCACAGACAAGAGACCCAGTACTTC. It codes for CASSLHRQETQYF.

V is TRBV6-6 and J is TRBJ1-2, with TRBD1 identical over 8 bases. Germline CDR1 reads MNHNY; CDR2 reads SVGAGI (reference sequence). Trimming cost V 4 bases and J 2 bases; bases outside gene matches: 6. This CDR3 is built from 15 residues. The CDR3 here is CASSSPGQANYGYTF. The CDR3 nucleotides are TGTGCCAGCAGTTCCCCGGGACAGGCAAACTATGGCTACACCTTC.

The chain couples TRBV5-1 to TRBJ2-3, with 8 bases matching TRBD2. Germline CDR1 SGHRS, CDR2 YFSETQ. V shed 0 bases, J shed 2 bases, and the junction held 5 bases outside the gene matches. The CDR3 totals 16 residues. CDR3 coding DNA: TGCGCCAGCAGCTTGGTACTAGCGGCAGCCACAGATACGCAGTATTTT. Residues: CASSLVLAAATDTQYF.

The CDR3 loop is CAISEFGRNAAYGYTF. The DNA of the CDR3 is TGTGCCATCAGTGAGTTCGGGAGGAATGCTGCCTATGGCTACACCTTC. The chain combines TRBV10-3 with TRBJ1-2, with D hard to call. Germline CDR1 and CDR2: ENHRY and SYGVKD. Trimming shortened V by 1 base and J by 4 bases, and 16 bases separated the two germline ends. There are 16 residues in the CDR3.

The J gene is TRBJ2-1, the V gene TRBV9; no clear D. The germline CDR1 and CDR2 sequences are SGDLS and YYNGEE. V was clipped by 0 bases and J by 0 bases, with 13 bases between them. This CDR3 has 17 residues. CDR3 coding DNA: TGTGCCAGCAGCGTAGTACCGGTCCCTAGCTCCTACAATGAGCAGTTCTTC. Translation: CASSVVPVPSSYNEQFF.

The chain joins TRBV18 to TRBJ1-1; D may be TRBD1 (6 bases). Per the germline V gene, CDR1 is KGHSH and CDR2 is LQKENI. CDR3 size: 14 residues. V lost 1 base and J 1 base, leaving 7 bases between the germline ends. The DNA for the CDR3 is TGTGCCAGCTCACCACAGGGGGAGAACACTGAAGCTTTCTTT. Its protein product is CASSPQGENTEAFF. The full variable domain, rest sourced from reference TRBV18 and TRBJ1-1, is NAGVMQNPRHLVRRRGQEARLRCSPMKGHSHVYWYRQLPEEGLKFMVYLQKENIIDESGMPKERFSAEFPKEGPSILRIQQVVRGDSAAYFCASSPQGENTEAFFGQGTRLTVV.

The rearrangement joins TRBV7-9 to TRBJ1-3, with 7 bases lining up with TRBD1. With 5 bases clipped from V and 2 bases from J, the junction kept 3 bases outside the gene matches. The CDR3 totals 14 residues. Germline V CDR1 and CDR2: SEHNR, FQNEAQ (reference sequence). The CDR3 coding sequence is TGTGCCAGCAGCCCGACAGGGCCTGGAAACACCATATATTTT. It is translated as CASSPTGPGNTIYF.

The chain employs TRBV28 and TRBJ1-1, with TRBD1 matching 9 bases. The germline gives CDR1 MDHEN, CDR2 SYDVKM. The CDR3 contains 15 residues. Trimming removed 6 bases from V and 3 bases from J; junction bases left unmatched: 8. This CDR3 is CASRLLGTGYTEAFF. The CDR3 DNA reads TGTGCCAGCAGGCTACTCGGGACAGGGTACACTGAAGCTTTCTTT.

The genes are TRBV14 and TRBJ2-4; D possibly uses TRBD1 or TRBD2 (6 bases each). The CDR3 contains 14 residues. In germline, CDR1 is SGHDN, CDR2 FVKESK. V dropped 0 bases and J dropped 7 bases, with 10 bases sitting between them. The CDR3 reads CASSQELGGNIQYF. The CDR3 DNA is TGTGCCAGCAGCCAAGAGCTAGGGGGGAACATTCAGTACTTC.

CDR3 sequence reads: CASSYSLGRGNEKLFF. The CDR3 DNA reads TGTGCCAGCAGTTACTCTTTAGGGCGGGGTAATGAAAAACTGTTTTTT. This chain links TRBV6-6 with TRBJ1-4, with D uncertain. V was clipped by 0 bases and J by 4 bases, with 12 bases between them. The CDR3 runs to 16 residues. In germline, CDR1 is MNHNY, CDR2 SVGAGI (reference sequence).